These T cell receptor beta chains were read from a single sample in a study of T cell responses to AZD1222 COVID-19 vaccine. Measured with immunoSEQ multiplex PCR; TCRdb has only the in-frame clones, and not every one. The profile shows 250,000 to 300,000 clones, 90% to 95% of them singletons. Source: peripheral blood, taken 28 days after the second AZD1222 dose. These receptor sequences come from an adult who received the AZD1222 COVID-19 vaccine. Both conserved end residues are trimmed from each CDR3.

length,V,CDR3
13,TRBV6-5,ASSLTSGGTDTQY
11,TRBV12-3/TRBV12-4,ASSLGTDYGYT
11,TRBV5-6,ASSFGRAYEQY
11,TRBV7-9,ASSLAGGSPLH
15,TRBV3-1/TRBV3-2,ASSLSGALARQETQY
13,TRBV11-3,ASSLSGQEGLKQF
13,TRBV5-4,ASSFQGGLNYGYT
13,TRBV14,ASSRRQGGYEKLF
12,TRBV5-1,ASSLQGTTYEQY
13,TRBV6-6,ASSSLTGNNQPQH
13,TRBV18,ASSLLVSGANVLT
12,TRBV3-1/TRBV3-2,ASSPLGLANEQF
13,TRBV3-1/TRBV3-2,ASSQMQGHTDTQY
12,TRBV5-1,ASSPSGRVETQY
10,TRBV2,ASSVAYNEQF
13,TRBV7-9,ASSLGGNYNSPLH
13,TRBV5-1,ASSSRGSGANVLT
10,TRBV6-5,ASSQTRTEAF
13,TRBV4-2,ASSQVVSGANVLT
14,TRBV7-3,ASSLNSPGLYNEQF
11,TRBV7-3,ASSSDTWSEQY
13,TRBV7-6,ASSLSSGISYEQY